This note documents a single T cell receptor beta chain sequence. Trimming took off 0 bases at V and 3 bases at J, with 4 bases between the two ends. Germline V gene sequence: CDR1 SGHRS, CDR2 YFSETQ. This CDR3 region has 12 residues. Clones were sequenced by immunoSEQ multiplex PCR, and TCRdb holds only the in-frame ones, with some missing. Of under 140,000 clones in the sample, approximately 90% are singletons; the top ten hold approximately 3.7%. The sample is drawn from a study of control samples from healthy donors and cancer patients. This receptor was identified in a woman aged 55-70 years with lung cancer. Sequencing input: PBMCs. V usage is TRBV5-1 and J usage is TRBJ2-7; no clear D gene. Written as DNA, the CDR3 is TGCGCCAGCAGCTTGGACCTCTACGAGCAGTACTTC. Encoded protein: CASSLDLYEQYF.